The clone carrying this T cell receptor beta chain is categorized as medium-sized. A mixed TRB-A/B primer pool amplified rearranged TRB by multiplex touch-down PCR. Each CDR3 protein gets one entry after TCRdb re-called the multiplex PCR reads with MiXCR. The sample consists of roughly 8,300 distinct CDR3 sequences, approximately 30% of them appearing once. Peripheral blood genomic DNA, not sorted cells or RNA, was the template. This record belongs to a study of T cell repertoires in aging, cancer and after chemotherapy. The CDR3 has 15 amino acids. After removal of 0 bases from V and 3 bases from J, the junction contained 7 bases not matched to a gene. Germline V gene lookup returns CDR1 DFQATT and CDR2 SNEGSKA (reference sequence).

The gene calls are TRBV20-1 and TRBJ2-7; TRBD1 matches 8 bases. The specimen sequenced was blood. This receptor was obtained from a human donor in good health. DNA for the CDR3: TGCAGTGCTAGAGATCCAGGGACAGGTTACTACGAGCAGTACTTC. This gives the protein CSARDPGTGYYEQYF.